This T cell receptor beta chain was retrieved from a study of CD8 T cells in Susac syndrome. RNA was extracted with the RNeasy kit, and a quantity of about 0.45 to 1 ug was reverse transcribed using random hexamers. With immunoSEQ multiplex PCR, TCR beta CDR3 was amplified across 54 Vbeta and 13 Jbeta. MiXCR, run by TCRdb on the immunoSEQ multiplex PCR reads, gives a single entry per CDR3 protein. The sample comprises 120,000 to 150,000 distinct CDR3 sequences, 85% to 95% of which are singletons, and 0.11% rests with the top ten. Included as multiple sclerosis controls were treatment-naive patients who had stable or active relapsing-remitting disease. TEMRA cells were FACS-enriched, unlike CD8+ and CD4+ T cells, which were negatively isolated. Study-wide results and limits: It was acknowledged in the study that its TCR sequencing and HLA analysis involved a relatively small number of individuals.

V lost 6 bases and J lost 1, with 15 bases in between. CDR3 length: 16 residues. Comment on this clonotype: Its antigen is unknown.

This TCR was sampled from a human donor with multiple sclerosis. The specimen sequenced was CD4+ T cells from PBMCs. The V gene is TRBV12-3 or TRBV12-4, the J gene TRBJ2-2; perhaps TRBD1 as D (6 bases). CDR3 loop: CASSPGTSRNTGELFF. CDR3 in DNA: TGTGCCAGCAGCCCCGGGACATCCCGGAACACCGGGGAGCTGTTTTTT.